The text below deals with one TCR beta chain. As yet, its antigen is unknown. The data belong to a study of cytomegalovirus exposure and HLA in healthy donors. Findings of the study overall: In presence/absence analyses, roughly uniform sequencing depth across donors was assumed.

The V gene's germline CDR1 is MNHEY and CDR2 SVGAGI. Trimming pared 2 bases from V and 4 bases from J, leaving 11 bases between. The CDR3 has 15 residues. The donors comprised healthy bone marrow donors. The PCR was carried out with 60 Vbeta primers and 13 Jbeta primers. Original data processing: As a later analysis found, there were about 80 million unique TCR beta chains, of which around 10 million were shared. Only in-frame clones appear in the TCRdb table, and some are missing; sequencing was by immunoSEQ multiplex PCR. V, J and clone size reflect that table, while D and trimming were determined from the DNA. This sample carries roughly 180,000 clones, 80% of them seen once, and the ten largest clones take around 1.4%.

Sequencing used PBMCs. This sequence joins TRBV6-5 and TRBJ2-2; D is possibly TRBD2 (5 bases). The clonotype was recovered from a girl aged 5-17 years in good health and CMV-seropositive. CDR3 loop: CASSYQSEGTGELFF. The CDR3 DNA is TGTGCCAGCAGTTACCAGTCAGAGGGCACCGGGGAGCTGTTTTTT.